A single sample is the source of the 10 T cell receptor beta chains below, sequenced in a study of identifying expanded T cells in peripheral blood. Produced via immunoSEQ multiplex PCR; TCRdb's table is partial and in-frame only. The sample carries some 75,000 clones, 90% recorded once. The material sequenced was blood. The source of these receptors is a person aged 18 to 70 in good health.

The rearrangement links TRBV4-3 to TRBJ2-4; a weak D match, TRBD2 (5 bases). From germline, CDR1 is LGHNA and CDR2 YSLEER. Trimming stripped 4 bases from V and 13 bases from J, with 20 bases between. The CDR3 consists of 14 residues. The CDR3 region has the DNA TGCGCCAGCAGCCTCCAGTTAGAAGACGGACTCCAGTACTTC. Protein sequence: CASSLQLEDGLQYF.

This clone was seen a few times. The chain is built from TRBV5-4 and TRBJ1-3, with unresolved D. With 0 bases removed from V and 3 bases from J, the gap between germline ends came to 1 base. This CDR3 region has 12 residues. Germline CDR1 is SGHNT and CDR2 is YYREEE (reference sequence). Here the CDR3 reads CASSLDGNTIYF. The CDR3, as DNA: TGTGCCAGCAGCTTGGATGGAAACACCATATATTTT.

J is TRBJ1-3 and V is TRBV5-6; 7 nucleotides match TRBD1. V trimming: 3 bases; J trimming: 5 bases; junction bases outside the gene matches: 5. Per germline, CDR1 SGHDT and CDR2 YYEEEE. The CDR3 loop spans 14 amino acids. The chain's CDR3 is CASSSRQGRNTIYF. The CDR3 bases are TGTGCCAGCAGCTCTCGACAGGGCAGAAACACCATATATTTT.

This sequence joins TRBV7-9 and TRBJ2-7; 9 bases align to TRBD1. Per the germline V gene, CDR1 is SEHNR and CDR2 is FQNEAQ (reference sequence). The CDR3 covers 16 residues. Trimming took 0 bases from V and 6 from J; bases not matched to a gene: 9. DNA for the CDR3: TGTGCCAGCAGCTTAGCCCCGGGACAGGGACCGGGCGAGCAGTACTTC. Protein sequence: CASSLAPGQGPGEQYF.

The CDR3, as DNA: TGTGCCAGTACCCCCGCCCCGATCCACTATGGCTACACCTTC. It encodes CASTPAPIHYGYTF. V and J are TRBV19 and TRBJ1-2, with D unresolved. With 7 bases removed from V and 3 bases from J, the gap between germline ends came to 15 bases. Germline V CDR1 and CDR2: LNHDA, SQIVND (reference sequence). The CDR3 is 14 residues long.

V and J are TRBV28 and TRBJ1-4, with TRBD1 identical over 7 bases. Germline CDR1 reads MDHEN; CDR2 reads SYDVKM. The V segment lost 6 bases and the J segment 1 base; nucleotides outside the gene matches: 11. The CDR3 is made up of 17 amino acids. The CDR3 nucleotides are TGTGCCAGCAGGGGACCGGACACAGGGGAAACTAATGAAAAACTGTTTTTT. The encoded protein is CASRGPDTGETNEKLFF.

The chain combines TRBV9 with TRBJ1-1, with D tentatively TRBD1 (5 bases). The CDR3 is 14 residues long. Germline V gene lookup returns CDR1 SGDLS and CDR2 YYNGEE. V shed 3 bases and J shed 1 base, with 10 bases lying between them. CDR3 protein: CASSAGPQNTEAFF. The DNA of the CDR3 is TGTGCCAGCAGCGCGGGACCCCAGAACACTGAAGCTTTCTTT.

The V gene is TRBV5-6, the J gene TRBJ2-2, with D perhaps TRBD1 (5 bases). The CDR3 contains 17 residues. Germline V gives CDR1 SGHDT, CDR2 YYEEEE. V gave up 1 base and J gave up 1 base, with 14 bases separating them. The CDR3 is CASSLSLWQGNTGELFF. In DNA, the CDR3 is TGTGCCAGCAGCTTGTCGCTTTGGCAGGGGAACACCGGGGAGCTGTTTTTT.

The V gene is TRBV7-9, the J gene TRBJ2-3, with D tentatively TRBD2 (5 bases). V gave up 7 bases and J gave up 0 bases, with 20 bases separating them. The CDR3 extends over 17 amino acids. CDR1 is SEHNR, CDR2 FQNEAQ, per germline (reference sequence). The CDR3 sequence: CASTSARLSASTDTQYF. CDR3 DNA sequence: TGTGCCAGCACCTCAGCCCGACTAAGCGCTAGCACAGATACGCAGTATTTT.

This clone has just a few counts. This chain uses TRBV19 with TRBJ1-5; TRBD1 matches at 9 bases. V trimming: 1 base; J trimming: 6 bases; junction bases outside the gene matches: 7. The V gene's germline CDR1 is LNHDA and CDR2 SQIVND (reference sequence). The CDR3 runs to 16 residues. In nucleotides, the CDR3 is TGTGCCAGTAGTATAGCGACAGGGGGAATAGGTCAGCCCCAGCATTTT. Translated: CASSIATGGIGQPQHF.